This TCR beta chain appears in the sequencing data of a study of OX40 agonist ivuxolimab in advanced cancers. Patients were ruled out by autoimmune disease history or systemic immunosuppression. The assay was immunoSEQ multiplex PCR, and TCRdb's table has in-frame clones only and misses some. In the table there are approximately 80,000 clones, 91% of which are singletons. Trimming left V 5 bases short and J 2 bases short, with 5 bases between. Germline V lookup: CDR1 DFQATT, CDR2 SNEGSKA (reference sequence). This CDR3 has 11 amino acids. The receptor was derived from an adult with an advanced solid tumor such as melanoma, head and neck, liver or kidney cancer. The chain joins TRBV20-1 to TRBJ2-3; D is ambiguous. The specimen comprised CD4+ or CD8+ T cells sorted from blood, sampled in a trial of the OX40 agonist ivuxolimab. The CDR3 region has the DNA TGCAGTGCTTCATTCACAGATACGCAGTATTTT. Translation gives CSASFTDTQYF.